This paragraph covers one T cell receptor (beta chain) sequence. Antigen: not known. TCRdb itself ran the 5' RACE reads through MiXCR, one entry per CDR3 protein. The data hold 700,000 or so distinct CDR3 sequences, with approximately 9% observed a single time. The data were taken from a study of identical twins. The CDR3 extends over 16 amino acids. The germline V gene has CDR1 SEHNR and CDR2 FQNEAQ (reference sequence). Trimming shortened V by 7 bases and J by 0 bases, and 19 bases separated the two germline ends. Study-level results: Cord blood beta clonotypes present at high abundance carried fewer insertions; no such pattern appeared in memory repertoires.

The data were also submitted as part of a second study, on yellow fever vaccine responses in identical twins.

The sample comprised PBMCs. The TCR sequence derives from a woman younger than 35 in good health. V is TRBV7-9 and J is TRBJ2-7; tentatively, D is TRBD1 or TRBD2 (5 bases each). Here the CDR3 reads CASIPPEAGSSYEQYF. CDR3 bases: TGTGCCAGCATCCCTCCGGAGGCAGGGAGCTCCTACGAGCAGTACTTC.